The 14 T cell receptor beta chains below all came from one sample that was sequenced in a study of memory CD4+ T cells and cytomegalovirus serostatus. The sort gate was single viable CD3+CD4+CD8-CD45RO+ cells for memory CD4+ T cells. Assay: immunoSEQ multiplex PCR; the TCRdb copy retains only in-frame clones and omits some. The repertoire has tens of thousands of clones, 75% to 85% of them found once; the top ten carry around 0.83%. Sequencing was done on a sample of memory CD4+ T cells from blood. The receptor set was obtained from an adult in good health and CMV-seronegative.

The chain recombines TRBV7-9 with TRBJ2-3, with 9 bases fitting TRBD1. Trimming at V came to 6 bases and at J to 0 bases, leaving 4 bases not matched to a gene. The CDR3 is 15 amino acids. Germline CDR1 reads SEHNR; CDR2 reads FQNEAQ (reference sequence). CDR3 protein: CASSYGQGSTDTQYF. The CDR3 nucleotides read TGTGCCAGCAGTTATGGACAGGGGAGCACAGATACGCAGTATTTT.

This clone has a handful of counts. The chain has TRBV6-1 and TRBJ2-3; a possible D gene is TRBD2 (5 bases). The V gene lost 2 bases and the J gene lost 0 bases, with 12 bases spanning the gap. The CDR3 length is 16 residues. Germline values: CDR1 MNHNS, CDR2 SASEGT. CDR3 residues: CASSERTRTSTDTQYF. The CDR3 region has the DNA TGTGCCAGCAGTGAAAGGACTCGTACTAGCACAGATACGCAGTATTTT.

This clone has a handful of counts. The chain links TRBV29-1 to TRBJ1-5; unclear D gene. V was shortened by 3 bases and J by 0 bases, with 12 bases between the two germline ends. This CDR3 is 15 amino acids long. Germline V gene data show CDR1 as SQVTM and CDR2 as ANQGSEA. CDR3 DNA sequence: TGCAGCGTTGATGGTCGCAGCAATAGCAATCAGCCCCAGCATTTT. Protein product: CSVDGRSNSNQPQHF.

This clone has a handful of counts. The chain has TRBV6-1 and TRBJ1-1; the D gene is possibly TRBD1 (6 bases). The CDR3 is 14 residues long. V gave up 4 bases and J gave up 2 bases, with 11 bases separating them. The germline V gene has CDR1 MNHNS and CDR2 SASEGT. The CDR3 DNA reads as TGTGCCAGCAGTGTTGGACAGTTTAACACTGAAGCTTTCTTT. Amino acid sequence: CASSVGQFNTEAFF.

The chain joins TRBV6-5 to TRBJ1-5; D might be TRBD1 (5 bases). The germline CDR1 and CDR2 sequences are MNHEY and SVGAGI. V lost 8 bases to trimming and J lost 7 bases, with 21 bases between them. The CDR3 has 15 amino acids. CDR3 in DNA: TGTGCCAGCTCTTCTAGTCGGGGAAGGGGACAGCCCCAGCATTTT. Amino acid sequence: CASSSSRGRGQPQHF.

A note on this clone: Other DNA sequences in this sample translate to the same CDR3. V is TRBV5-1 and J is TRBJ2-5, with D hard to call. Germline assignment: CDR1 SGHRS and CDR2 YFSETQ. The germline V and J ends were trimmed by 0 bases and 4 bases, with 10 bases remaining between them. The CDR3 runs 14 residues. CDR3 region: CASSLALGRETQYF. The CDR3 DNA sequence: TGCGCCAGCAGCTTGGCCTTGGGCAGAGAGACCCAGTACTTC.

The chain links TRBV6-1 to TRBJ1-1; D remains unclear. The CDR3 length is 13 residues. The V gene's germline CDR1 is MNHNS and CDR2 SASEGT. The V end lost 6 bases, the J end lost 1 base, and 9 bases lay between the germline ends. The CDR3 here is CASRDRQNTEAFF. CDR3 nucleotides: TGTGCCAGCAGGGACCGACAGAACACTGAAGCTTTCTTT.

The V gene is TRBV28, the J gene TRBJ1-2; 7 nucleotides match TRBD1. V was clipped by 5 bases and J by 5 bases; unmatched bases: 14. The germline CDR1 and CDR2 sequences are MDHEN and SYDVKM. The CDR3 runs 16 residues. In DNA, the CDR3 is TGTGCCAGCAGTCCCCCCGGGTCCTCCAGGGGGTATGGCTACACCTTC. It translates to CASSPPGSSRGYGYTF.

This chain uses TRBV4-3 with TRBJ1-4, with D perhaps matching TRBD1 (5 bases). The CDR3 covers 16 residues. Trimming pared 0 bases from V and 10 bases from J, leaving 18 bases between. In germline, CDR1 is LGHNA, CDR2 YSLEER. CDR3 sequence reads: CASSQDAGLSLGKLFF. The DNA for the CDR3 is TGCGCCAGCAGCCAAGATGCAGGGTTGAGCCTTGGAAAACTGTTTTTT.

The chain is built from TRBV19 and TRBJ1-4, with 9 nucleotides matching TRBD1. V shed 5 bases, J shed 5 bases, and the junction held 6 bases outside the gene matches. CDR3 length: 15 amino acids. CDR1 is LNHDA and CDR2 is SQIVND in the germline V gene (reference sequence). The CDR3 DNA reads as TGTGCCAGTAGTGAAAATACAGGGGGCAATGAAAAACTGTTTTTT. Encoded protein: CASSENTGGNEKLFF.

The CDR3 sequence is CASSPDRVDPDTQYF. The CDR3 nucleotides read TGTGCCAGCTCACCGGACAGGGTCGACCCAGATACGCAGTATTTT. The gene calls are TRBV18 and TRBJ2-3, with 8 positions matching TRBD1. Germline assignment: CDR1 KGHSH and CDR2 LQKENI. V gave up 3 bases and J gave up 4 bases; unmatched junction bases: 6. The CDR3 extends over 15 amino acids.

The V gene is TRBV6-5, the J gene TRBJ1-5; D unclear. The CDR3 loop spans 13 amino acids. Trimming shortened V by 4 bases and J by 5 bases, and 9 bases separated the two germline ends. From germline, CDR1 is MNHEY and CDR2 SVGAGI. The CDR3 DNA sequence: TGTGCCAGCAGTTTGGCACGGGATCAGCCCCAGCATTTT. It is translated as CASSLARDQPQHF.

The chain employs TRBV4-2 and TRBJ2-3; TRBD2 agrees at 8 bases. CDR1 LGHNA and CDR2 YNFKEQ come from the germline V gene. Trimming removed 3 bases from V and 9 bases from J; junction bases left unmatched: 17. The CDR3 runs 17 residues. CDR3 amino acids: CASSHDAGGHPPGTQYF. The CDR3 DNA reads TGTGCCAGCAGCCATGACGCGGGGGGCCACCCACCAGGAACGCAGTATTTT.

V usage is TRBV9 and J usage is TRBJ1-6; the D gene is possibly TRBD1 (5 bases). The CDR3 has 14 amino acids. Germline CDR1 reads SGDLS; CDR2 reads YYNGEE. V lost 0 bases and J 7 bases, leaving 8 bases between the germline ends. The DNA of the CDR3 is TGTGCCAGCAGCGTAGCTGGGGGGAATTCACCCCTCCACTTT. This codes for CASSVAGGNSPLHF.